The clone carrying this T cell receptor beta chain has only a few counts. Its specificity is not known. This entry comes from a study of response to subunit inactivated influenza vaccine. Overall study findings and caveats: New T cells are recruited in small numbers by each seasonal influenza vaccination, according to the authors' suggestion.

Germline V gives CDR1 DFQATT, CDR2 SNEGSKA (reference sequence). This CDR3 contains 14 residues. V lost 5 bases, J lost 6 bases, and 12 bases stayed unmatched. TCRdb recomputed calls from the RT-PCR reads with MiXCR, one row per CDR3 protein. The sample shows some 550,000 distinct CDR3 sequences, roughly 23% of them seen only once. The same sample was also used in a study of T cells expressing NK-cell markers. That paper notes: A 5'RACE template switching approach incorporating UMIs was used to make TCR beta cDNA. Restriction of the sorted population to alpha-beta TCR T cells was achieved in several experiments with an anti-gamma-delta TCR antibody. Also leading the CD3+CD56-NKG2C+ fraction in several donors were these clonotypes.

The material sequenced was CD4+ T cells sorted from PBMCs, taken 11 to 12 days after vaccination. This sequence originates from a man aged 50 to 59 who received an inactivated influenza vaccine. The chain is built from TRBV20-1 and TRBJ2-7; 8 nucleotides align to TRBD1. This CDR3 is CSAYHQGAGGEQYF. CDR3 sequence (DNA): TGCAGTGCTTACCACCAGGGGGCTGGGGGCGAGCAGTACTTC.